A selection of T cell receptor beta chains follows, all from one sample in a study of cytomegalovirus exposure and HLA in healthy donors. This table comes from immunoSEQ multiplex PCR, and its TCRdb copy is limited to in-frame clones, with some not included. The top ten hold around 2.4% of the sample, which has about 140,000 clones, around 82% seen once. Sequenced input: PBMCs. The receptors were sampled from a man aged 50-59 years in good health and CMV-seronegative. Each CDR3 is given with its conserved first and last residue.

j_call: TRBJ1-2; v_call: TRBV2; cdr3_aa: CASRADRDGGYTF
j_call: TRBJ2-1; v_call: TRBV5-1; cdr3_aa: CASSLASRTSGRGEQFF
j_call: TRBJ1-2; v_call: TRBV4-1; cdr3_aa: CASSQEQDTNYGYTF
j_call: TRBJ1-1; v_call: TRBV27; cdr3_aa: CASSVQGRTLNTEAFF
j_call: TRBJ2-5; v_call: TRBV10-3; cdr3_aa: CAISDFASGTQETQYF
j_call: TRBJ1-4; v_call: TRBV19; cdr3_aa: CASTPFRGTGGEKLFF
j_call: TRBJ1-1; v_call: TRBV2; cdr3_aa: CASNQKEGQTEAFF
j_call: TRBJ2-7; v_call: TRBV6-1; cdr3_aa: CASWADTYEQYF
j_call: TRBJ1-2; v_call: TRBV5-1; cdr3_aa: CASSLDRVQPNYGYTF
j_call: TRBJ2-3; v_call: TRBV11-1; cdr3_aa: CASSRTSITDTQYF
j_call: TRBJ2-7; v_call: TRBV6-6; cdr3_aa: CASTAGSYEQYF
j_call: TRBJ2-2; v_call: TRBV5-1; cdr3_aa: CASSLAVQTTNTGELFF
j_call: TRBJ1-1; v_call: TRBV28; cdr3_aa: CASSSTGDNTEAFF
j_call: TRBJ1-4; v_call: TRBV7-9; cdr3_aa: CASRKAGNEKLFF
j_call: TRBJ2-7; v_call: TRBV7-9; cdr3_aa: CASSGDGGQGYEQYF
j_call: TRBJ2-7; v_call: TRBV30; cdr3_aa: CAWSALLAGRSYEQYF
j_call: TRBJ1-1; v_call: TRBV28; cdr3_aa: CASSLNPGPEAFF
j_call: TRBJ2-5; v_call: TRBV28; cdr3_aa: CAGSWGPGAETQYF
j_call: TRBJ2-7; v_call: TRBV7-8; cdr3_aa: CASSRGQGKAYEQYF
j_call: TRBJ1-2; v_call: TRBV2; cdr3_aa: CASSERGYGYTF
j_call: TRBJ2-1; v_call: TRBV28; cdr3_aa: CASTYSGYTYNEQFF
j_call: TRBJ2-3; v_call: TRBV5-6; cdr3_aa: CASRSSGQGSTDTQYF
j_call: TRBJ2-6; v_call: TRBV12-5; cdr3_aa: CASASSGANVLTF
j_call: TRBJ2-7; v_call: TRBV4-1; cdr3_aa: CASSHGPGQGRVEQYF
j_call: TRBJ2-2; v_call: TRBV5-3; cdr3_aa: CARSRTRNTGELFF
j_call: TRBJ1-1; v_call: TRBV27; cdr3_aa: CASSLMGAGGRTEAFF
j_call: TRBJ1-4; v_call: TRBV10-2; cdr3_aa: CASQIATNEKLFF
j_call: TRBJ1-2; v_call: TRBV7-8; cdr3_aa: CASSLGKLTNGYTF
j_call: TRBJ2-7; v_call: TRBV6-6; cdr3_aa: CATQEGGDYEQYF
j_call: TRBJ2-1; v_call: TRBV4-2; cdr3_aa: CASSQDRDSYNEQFF
j_call: TRBJ1-1; v_call: TRBV5-6; cdr3_aa: CASSIRQWVSEAFF
j_call: TRBJ1-2; v_call: TRBV6-5; cdr3_aa: CASSPGQGRGYGYTF
j_call: TRBJ1-1; v_call: TRBV11-2; cdr3_aa: CASSSEVRTEAFF
j_call: TRBJ2-3; v_call: TRBV9; cdr3_aa: CASSVGLAGGASGQYF
j_call: TRBJ1-2; v_call: TRBV2; cdr3_aa: CASSEGTGLDYGYTF
j_call: TRBJ2-3; v_call: TRBV7-2; cdr3_aa: CASRISGRPLGDTQYF
j_call: TRBJ2-7; v_call: TRBV16; cdr3_aa: CASSQIGQGEQYF
j_call: TRBJ2-3; v_call: TRBV29-1; cdr3_aa: CSVVSRGRDTQYF
j_call: TRBJ1-2; v_call: TRBV5-1; cdr3_aa: CASSFSQDGYTF
j_call: TRBJ2-5; v_call: TRBV18; cdr3_aa: CASSPPRGGETQYF
j_call: TRBJ2-7; v_call: TRBV27; cdr3_aa: CASSPTSVLREQYF